One and the same sample provided the 18 T cell receptor beta chains below, sequenced in a study of pediatric ulcerative colitis. Produced via immunoSEQ multiplex PCR; TCRdb's table is partial and in-frame only. The repertoire includes tens of thousands of clones, less than 80% of them detected once, and 0.65% to 0.75% sits in the top ten. One to two pinch biopsies were taken from the rectum during colonoscopy. The specimen was gut tissue. These receptors were taken from a boy aged 10-17 years with moderate ulcerative colitis.

The J gene is TRBJ2-7, the V gene TRBV11-2; perhaps D is TRBD1 or TRBD2 (6 bases each). The V and J ends lost 0 bases and 7 bases respectively, with 22 bases between them. Germline values: CDR1 SGHAT, CDR2 FQNNGV. The CDR3 consists of 17 residues. The CDR3 DNA reads TGTGCCAGCAGCTTAGAATCGGCCGGGGGCCCGACGGGGGAGCAGTACTTC. It codes for CASSLESAGGPTGEQYF. Variable domain in full (rest from reference TRBV11-2 and TRBJ2-7): EAGVAQSPRYKIIEKRQSVAFWCNPISGHATLYWYQQILGQGPKLLIQFQNNGVVDDSQLPKDRFSAERLKGVDSTLKIQPAKLEDSAVYLCASSLESAGGPTGEQYFGPGTRLTVT.

The chain employs TRBV10-3 and TRBJ2-7, with 10 bases aligning to TRBD2. This CDR3 spans 13 amino acids. Germline V gene lookup returns CDR1 ENHRY and CDR2 SYGVKD. The V gene end was trimmed by 10 bases and the J gene end by 5 bases; junction bases not matched to a gene: 8. CDR3 DNA: TGTGCCACCCTAGCGGGAGTGCTCAACGAGCAGTACTTC. Encoded protein: CATLAGVLNEQYF.

The gene calls are TRBV28 and TRBJ2-2; TRBD2 matches 10 bases. This CDR3 contains 16 residues. V trimming: 5 bases; J trimming: 7 bases; junction bases outside the gene matches: 10. Germline lookup yields CDR1 MDHEN and CDR2 SYDVKM. The chain's CDR3 is CASSGVSGRADGELFF. For the CDR3, the DNA is TGTGCCAGCAGTGGCGTAAGCGGGAGGGCGGACGGGGAGCTGTTTTTT.

J is TRBJ1-1 and V is TRBV19; the D is unclear. Germline CDR1 and CDR2: LNHDA and SQIVND (reference sequence). V was shortened by 3 bases and J by 0 bases, with 17 bases between the two germline ends. The CDR3 is 17 residues long. The chain's CDR3 is CASSIAGRVGMNTEAFF. The DNA for the CDR3 is TGTGCCAGTAGTATCGCAGGTAGGGTGGGCATGAACACTGAAGCTTTCTTT.

The chain is built from TRBV15 and TRBJ2-1; possibly TRBD1 for D (6 bases). The CDR3 sequence is 16 residues long. The germline CDR1 and CDR2 sequences are LNHNV and YYDKDF (reference sequence). V lost 3 bases and J 5 bases, leaving 17 bases between the germline ends. The CDR3 bases are TGTGCCACCAGCAGGAACAAGGACAGCGCTAACAATGAGCAGTTCTTC. This gives the protein CATSRNKDSANNEQFF.

The chain couples TRBV21-1 to TRBJ2-1; TRBD1 is the table's D call, not checked against the DNA. TRBV21-1 is a pseudogene segment. The CDR3 loop spans 15 amino acids. The CDR3 spells CASSKVSRTVNEQFF. The CDR3 DNA reads as TGTGCCAGCAGCAAAGTTAGTAGGACAGTCAATGAGCAGTTCTTC.

This chain connects TRBV15 to TRBJ1-2, with D possibly being TRBD1 (6 bases). Germline CDR1 LNHNV, CDR2 YYDKDF (reference sequence). CDR3 size: 13 residues. Trimming pared 5 bases from V and 4 bases from J, leaving 11 bases between. Written as DNA, the CDR3 is TGTGCCACCAGCGAGGGGGGCGGCTATGGCTACACCTTC. This encodes CATSEGGGYGYTF.

The chain has TRBV5-1 and TRBJ1-3; D is uncertain. The CDR3 has 13 residues. Trimming took off 4 bases at V and 0 bases at J, with 5 bases between the two ends. Germline V gene lookup returns CDR1 SGHRS and CDR2 YFSETQ. CDR3 sequence: CASSDVSGNTIYF. The CDR3 DNA reads as TGCGCCAGCAGCGACGTCTCTGGAAACACCATATATTTT.

This sequence joins TRBV6-5 and TRBJ2-5, with D hard to call. This CDR3 spans 14 amino acids. Trimming pared 5 bases from V and 5 bases from J, leaving 15 bases between. Germline V CDR1 and CDR2: MNHEY, SVGAGI. The CDR3 region has the DNA TGTGCCAGCAGTCGCCACTTGGGATTTGAGACCCAGTACTTC. The encoded protein is CASSRHLGFETQYF.

This chain uses TRBV4-1 with TRBJ2-1, with D possibly called TRBD1 or TRBD2 (6 bases each). Germline V CDR1 and CDR2: MGHRA, YSYEKL. The CDR3 is 17 residues long. Trimming removed 0 bases from V and 0 bases from J, with 12 bases in between. CDR3 sequence reads: CASSQEGGGYSYNEQFF. CDR3 coding DNA: TGCGCCAGCAGCCAAGAAGGAGGGGGGTACTCCTACAATGAGCAGTTCTTC.

The chain has TRBV19 and TRBJ1-5; D remains ambiguous. This CDR3 region has 14 residues. Germline CDR1 is LNHDA and CDR2 is SQIVND (reference sequence). V shed 2 bases and J shed 4 bases, with 9 bases lying between them. In nucleotides, the CDR3 is TGTGCCAGTAGTATAAGTGGGGAAAATCAGCCCCAGCATTTT. Translation: CASSISGENQPQHF.

This chain links TRBV5-4 with TRBJ2-3; D might be TRBD2 (5 bases). V dropped 4 bases and J dropped 3 bases, with 9 bases sitting between them. CDR3 length equals 13 residues. The V gene's germline CDR1 is SGHNT and CDR2 YYREEE (reference sequence). CDR3: CASSTTGTDTQYF. Written as DNA, the CDR3 is TGTGCCAGCAGCACAACGGGGACAGATACGCAGTATTTT.

The J gene is TRBJ1-3, the V gene TRBV4-3; 10 nucleotides align to TRBD1. V gave up 0 bases and J gave up 2 bases; unmatched junction bases: 1. Germline CDR1 reads LGHNA; CDR2 reads YSLEER. The CDR3 extends over 16 amino acids. The CDR3 DNA reads as TGCGCCAGCAGCCAAGAGGACAGGGGGGCTGGAAACACCATATATTTT. The encoded protein is CASSQEDRGAGNTIYF.

This chain connects TRBV6-1 to TRBJ1-2, with 10 positions matching TRBD1. After removal of 8 bases from V and 3 bases from J, the junction contained 6 bases not matched to a gene. This CDR3 spans 14 amino acids. The germline CDR1 and CDR2 sequences are MNHNS and SASEGT. In DNA form, the CDR3 reads TGTGCCAGCCGGGACAGGGGATTGGACTATGGCTACACCTTC. It codes for CASRDRGLDYGYTF.

The chain links TRBV5-6 to TRBJ1-2, with D hard to call. Between the trimmed V and J ends, which lost 1 base and 8 bases, there was a span of 6 bases. CDR3 length: 11 amino acids. Germline V gene lookup returns CDR1 SGHDT and CDR2 YYEEEE. The CDR3 DNA sequence: TGTGCCAGCAGCTTGTATACCGGCTACACCTTC. Its protein product is CASSLYTGYTF.

There are a few counts of this clone. V and J are TRBV10-3 and TRBJ2-2; D remains ambiguous. Germline CDR1 ENHRY, CDR2 SYGVKD. The CDR3 extends over 17 amino acids. Trimming shortened V by 2 bases and J by 6 bases, and 19 bases separated the two germline ends. CDR3 DNA: TGTGCCATCAGTGAGGAAGTTTATTCCGAGGACGCCGGGGAGCTGTTTTTT. This gives the protein CAISEEVYSEDAGELFF.

The chain couples TRBV18 to TRBJ2-7, with a possible D match to TRBD1 (6 bases). Germline V gives CDR1 KGHSH, CDR2 LQKENI. This CDR3 is 12 amino acids long. V lost 6 bases to trimming and J lost 7 bases, with 13 bases between them. CDR3 bases: TGTGCCAGCTCCCCCACCAGGGGTGAGCAGTACTTC. Translating gives CASSPTRGEQYF.

The CDR3 loop is CASSAAGHSGNTIYF. The CDR3 coding sequence is TGTGCCAGCAGCGCCGCCGGCCACTCTGGAAACACCATATATTTT. This chain joins TRBV28 and TRBJ1-3; D remains unclear. The CDR3 totals 15 residues. V was pared by 6 bases and J by 0 bases, with 12 bases between. Germline assignment: CDR1 MDHEN and CDR2 SYDVKM.